This T cell receptor (beta chain) comes out of a study of shared clonotypes between healthy human individuals. Points from the study as a whole: The four-donor shared clonotypes exceeded non-shared clonotypes in generation probability, with non-shared ones scoring lower. Clonotype sharing among donors was expected to depend on sequencing depth.

Clones were sequenced by immunoSEQ multiplex PCR, and TCRdb holds only the in-frame ones, with some missing. The sample has under 2.5 million clones, roughly 92% seen once. To note about this clone: What it binds is not known. Other nucleotide sequences in the sample specify the same CDR3.

The ends were cut back, 8 bases at V and 4 bases at J, with 6 bases in the middle. This CDR3 is built from 11 residues. The V gene's germline CDR1 is SNHLY and CDR2 FYNNEI. Caucasian adults living in Nashville, Tennessee, provided all samples. The sample taken for sequencing was naive CD4+ T cells from PBMCs. The subset: CD45RA+ positively selected. The source of this sequence is a man younger than 30 in good health. Some clones in this sample may be carry-over from other donors' samples. The chain is built from TRBV2 and TRBJ2-1, with D possibly being TRBD2 (5 bases). The CDR3 spells CASGLYNEQFF. The CDR3 region has the DNA TGTGCCAGCGGACTGTACAATGAGCAGTTCTTC.